This TCR beta chain was observed in a study of lymphopenia after photon versus proton radiotherapy. The study, taken as a whole, reports: Relative stability marked proton patients; photon patients lost diversity and naive cells. After lymphocyte nadir, photon-treated repertoires showed oligoclonal expansion, especially CD8+ Temra. Only patients who died were analyzed for survival; proton advantage is unproven. Larger post-nadir TCR diversity loss correlated inversely with survival in deceased patients.

As regards this clone: The antigen is unknown.

TCRdb's copy holds only in-frame clones and misses some; the assay was immunoSEQ multiplex PCR. The data show about 20,000 clones, over 90% seen once. This CDR3 has 15 amino acids. The J segment lost 7 bases and the V segment lost 2 bases, leaving 8 bases of the junction unmatched. Germline assignment: CDR1 LNHDA and CDR2 SQIVND (reference sequence). The chain carries TRBV19 and TRBJ2-1; 7 bases match TRBD2. This specimen was peripheral blood, taken from a patient treated with proton-based radiotherapy. This clonotype originated in a woman in her 70s with pancreatic cancer. Some clones in this sample may be carry-over from other donors' samples. The CDR3 DNA is TGTGCCAGTAGTATAATTGGCGGGAGAGGAAATGAGCAGTTCTTC. It is translated as CASSIIGGRGNEQFF. The complete variable domain, with remaining parts taken from reference TRBV19 and TRBJ2-1, reads DGGITQSPKYLFRKEGQNVTLSCEQNLNHDAMYWYRQDPGQGLRLIYYSQIVNDFQKGDIAEGYSVSREKKESFPLTVTSAQKNPTAFYLCASSIIGGRGNEQFFGPGTRLTVL.